These 32 T cell receptor beta chains originate from one sample sequenced in a study of CD8 T cells in ankylosing spondylitis (dated by TCRdb to 2016 to 2017). What the research found in general, with its limitations: A TCR beta motif of several highly homologous amino acid variants appeared characteristic of blood from ankylosing spondylitis patients.

Their antigen targets remain unknown. Libraries were built with 5' RACE. The sequencing machine was an Illumina HiSeq 2500. Through fastp at Q25 and MiXCR, TCRdb rebuilt clones from the public reads, retaining in-frame beta chains. Every entry covers one CDR3 protein and lists the most common genes and DNA from its rows. This sample lists 670,000 or so distinct CDR3 sequences; 15% to 20% were detected once. Under 20% of the sample rests with the top ten. Sequenced: blood, either unsorted or a sorted T cell fraction (not recorded which). The origin of the receptors is a male donor with ankylosing spondylitis.

The V and J genes are TRBV4-1 and TRBJ1-1; TRBD1 aligns across 10 bases. This CDR3 contains 15 residues. Per the germline V gene, CDR1 is MGHRA and CDR2 is YSYEKL. J gave up 7 bases and V 1 base, and 6 bases lay outside the gene matches. The CDR3 bases are TGCGCCAGCAGCCAAGCCGGACAGGGGGAGGGTGAAGCTTTCTTT. Encoded protein: CASSQAGQGEGEAFF.

This rearrangement joins TRBV7-9 to TRBJ1-3; D gene ambiguous. The CDR3 length is 15 residues. Germline CDR1 and CDR2: SEHNR and FQNEAQ (reference sequence). V dropped 5 bases and J dropped 2 bases, with 13 bases sitting between them. The CDR3 is CASSPRRSPGNTIYF. CDR3 DNA: TGTGCCAGCAGCCCCCGACGGAGCCCTGGAAACACCATATATTTT.

This clonotype was picked up many times. The V gene is TRBV28, the J gene TRBJ2-1; D is perhaps TRBD2 (5 bases). The V end lost 3 bases, the J end lost 4 bases, and 16 bases lay between the germline ends. Looked up from germline, CDR1 is MDHEN and CDR2 is SYDVKM. There are 16 residues in the CDR3. CDR3 DNA: TGTGCCAGCAGTTTCCTCGGGGTTGTGTGGTACAATGAGCAGTTCTTC. It is translated as CASSFLGVVWYNEQFF.

This clonotype occurred a few times. This chain links TRBV6-1 with TRBJ2-7, with TRBD1 matching 10 bases. The CDR3 spans 14 residues. V lost 6 bases, J lost 0 bases, and 2 bases stayed unmatched. CDR1 is MNHNS and CDR2 is SASEGT in the germline V gene. CDR3 protein: CASRGQGNSYEQYF. CDR3 nucleotide sequence: TGTGCCAGCAGGGGACAGGGGAACTCCTACGAGCAGTACTTC.

This clonotype was recorded many times. V and J are TRBV12-3 or TRBV12-4 and TRBJ1-4; tentatively, D is TRBD1 (6 bases). The CDR3 loop spans 15 amino acids. V was cut by 5 bases and J by 0 bases, with 10 bases left in between. In DNA, the CDR3 is TGTGCCAGCAGTCAAGGGGGTACAACTAATGAAAAACTGTTTTTT. Protein sequence: CASSQGGTTNEKLFF.

DNA for the CDR3: TGCAGTGCCCGCCCCGGGACTAGCGGGATGACAGATACGCAGTATTTT. Translating it yields CSARPGTSGMTDTQYF. The rearrangement links TRBV20-1 to TRBJ2-3; 13 bases map to TRBD2. The ends lost 6 bases at V and 3 bases at J; junction bases unmatched: 9. Germline CDR1 is DFQATT and CDR2 is SNEGSKA (reference sequence). This CDR3 contains 16 residues.

This clonotype was seen a few times. The V and J genes are TRBV27 and TRBJ1-5; D call uncertain. The CDR3 has 14 amino acids. Trimming removed 5 bases at V and 0 bases at J, with 8 bases between. Germline lookup yields CDR1 MNHEY and CDR2 SMNVEV (reference sequence). The CDR3 DNA reads as TGTGCCAGCAGTCAGTACTATAGCAATCAGCCCCAGCATTTT. It encodes CASSQYYSNQPQHF.

The chain is built from TRBV4-1 and TRBJ2-2, with no clear D. V was clipped by 1 base and J by 6 bases, with 9 bases between them. The germline V gene encodes CDR1 MGHRA and CDR2 YSYEKL. CDR3 length equals 14 residues. CDR3 loop: CASSQAQDPGELFF. The DNA for the CDR3 is TGCGCCAGCAGCCAAGCCCAAGATCCCGGGGAGCTGTTTTTT.

This chain joins TRBV20-1 and TRBJ2-1, with 11 positions matching TRBD2. This CDR3 spans 15 amino acids. Trimming removed 6 bases from V and 6 bases from J; junction bases left unmatched: 10. Germline V gives CDR1 DFQATT, CDR2 SNEGSKA (reference sequence). Here the CDR3 DNA reads TGCAGTGCACTTAGCGGGGGGGCACTACGCAATGAGCAGTTCTTC. This gives the protein CSALSGGALRNEQFF.

V gene TRBV11-2 combines with J gene TRBJ1-3; TRBD1 is a possible D gene (6 bases). CDR1 and CDR2 from the germline V gene are SGHAT and FQNNGV. Trimming took 5 bases from V and 3 from J, leaving 14 bases between them. CDR3 size: 15 residues. The CDR3 region has the DNA TGTGCCAGCAGCACTGGGACAAAAATTGGAAACACCATATATTTT. Encoded protein: CASSTGTKIGNTIYF.

CDR3 in DNA: TGCAGTGCTAAGCCGGGGGCGGACACCGGGGAGCTGTTTTTT. Its translation is CSAKPGADTGELFF. The genes are TRBV20-1 and TRBJ2-2; tentatively, D is TRBD1 or TRBD2 (6 bases each). V was pared by 4 bases and J by 3 bases, with 12 bases between. The CDR3 runs to 14 residues. Germline lookup yields CDR1 DFQATT and CDR2 SNEGSKA (reference sequence).

This clonotype has only a few counts. The V gene is TRBV3-1, the J gene TRBJ1-4, with D possibly being TRBD1 (6 bases). The CDR3 contains 15 residues. Per the germline V gene, CDR1 is LGHDT and CDR2 is YNNKEL (reference sequence). V was cut by 2 bases and J by 8 bases, with 15 bases left in between. As DNA, the CDR3 is TGTGCCAGCAGCCAAAGGTCGAGGACAGACGAAAAACTGTTTTTT. Residues: CASSQRSRTDEKLFF.

There are a few counts of this clonotype. The chain recombines TRBV20-1 with TRBJ1-1, with no clear D. V lost 0 bases to trimming and J lost 4 bases, with 12 bases between them. The CDR3 covers 14 residues. The germline gives CDR1 DFQATT, CDR2 SNEGSKA (reference sequence). This chain's CDR3 is CSARDWGDGTEAFF. The CDR3 DNA is TGCAGTGCTAGAGATTGGGGAGATGGCACTGAAGCTTTCTTT.

The table lists this clonotype with a few counts. The rearrangement joins TRBV20-1 to TRBJ1-2; D might be TRBD1 (5 bases). CDR3 size: 12 residues. From germline, CDR1 is DFQATT and CDR2 SNEGSKA (reference sequence). V shed 0 bases and J shed 8 bases, with 10 bases lying between them. The CDR3 region is CSARDRGGGYTF. CDR3 DNA: TGCAGTGCTAGAGATCGGGGGGGGGGCTACACCTTC.

The rearrangement joins TRBV15 to TRBJ2-2; possibly TRBD1 or TRBD2 for D (6 bases each). Germline-derived CDR1 and CDR2 are LNHNV and YYDKDF (reference sequence). V lost 8 bases and J lost 0, with 13 bases in between. CDR3 length equals 15 residues. The CDR3 loop reads CATLEEGANTGELFF. The CDR3 DNA reads as TGTGCCACCTTGGAGGAGGGGGCGAACACCGGGGAGCTGTTTTTT.

The chain has TRBV4-3 and TRBJ2-7; D is unresolved. CDR3 size: 16 residues. CDR1 is LGHNA, CDR2 YSLEER, per germline. V lost 1 base and J lost 0, with 13 bases in between. The CDR3 sequence is CASSQGALPFSYEQYF. The CDR3 region has the DNA TGCGCCAGCAGCCAAGGGGCGTTACCATTCTCCTACGAGCAGTACTTC.

The CDR3 DNA follows: TGTGCCAGCAGCTCGACCGGGACAGCTTACGAGCAGTACTTC. Its protein is CASSSTGTAYEQYF. The chain couples TRBV7-9 to TRBJ2-7; 7 bases match TRBD1. Germline values: CDR1 SEHNR, CDR2 FQNEAQ (reference sequence). The ends lost 4 bases at V and 4 bases at J; junction bases unmatched: 7. This CDR3 is built from 14 residues.

V and J are TRBV5-1 and TRBJ2-7; 9 nucleotides agree with TRBD2. With V trimmed by 4 bases and J by 2 bases, 7 bases remained unmatched. This CDR3 spans 15 amino acids. CDR1 is SGHRS and CDR2 is YFSETQ in the germline V gene. The CDR3 nucleotides are TGCGCCAGCAGCACTATAGCGGGGGAGACCTACGAGCAGTACTTC. It is translated as CASSTIAGETYEQYF.

This clonotype was observed a handful of times. The chain is built from TRBV7-9 and TRBJ2-5; D may correspond to TRBD1 or TRBD2 (5 bases each). CDR3 size: 15 residues. The germline CDR1 and CDR2 sequences are SEHNR and FQNEAQ (reference sequence). V lost 5 bases and J lost 2, with 15 bases in between. The CDR3 loop reads CASSQGPGRQETQYF. DNA of the CDR3: TGTGCCAGCAGCCAAGGTCCGGGACGACAAGAGACCCAGTACTTC. The full variable domain, its missing parts supplied by reference TRBV7-9 and TRBJ2-5, is DTGVSQNPRHKITKRGQNVTFRCDPISEHNRLYWYRQTLGQGPEFLTYFQNEAQLEKSRLLSDRFSAERPKGSFSTLEIQRTEQGDSAMYLCASSQGPGRQETQYFGPGTRLLVL.

This clonotype occurred a few times. The V gene is TRBV29-1, the J gene TRBJ2-2; maybe TRBD1 (6 bases). Trimming took 6 bases from V and 1 from J, leaving 9 bases between them. Per germline, CDR1 SQVTM and CDR2 ANQGSEA. This CDR3 region has 13 residues. The CDR3 sequence is CSVQGQNTGELFF. The CDR3 DNA sequence: TGCAGCGTGCAGGGACAGAACACCGGGGAGCTGTTTTTT.

This clonotype was counted ten times or more. This chain connects TRBV5-1 to TRBJ1-1, with D uncertain. Germline CDR1 reads SGHRS; CDR2 reads YFSETQ. This CDR3 comprises 13 residues. V lost 4 bases, J lost 1 base, and 8 bases lay in between. The CDR3 DNA sequence: TGCGCCAGCAGCCTGACAAGGAACACTGAAGCTTTCTTT. Its protein is CASSLTRNTEAFF.

J is TRBJ2-2 and V is TRBV24-1, with D possibly TRBD2 on 5 matching bases. The CDR3 runs 15 residues. V shed 1 base and J shed 4 bases, with 9 bases lying between them. Germline V lookup: CDR1 KGHDR, CDR2 SFDVKD. The CDR3 coding sequence is TGTGCCACCAGTGATTTCGGGGTACCCACCGGGGAGCTGTTTTTT. It specifies CATSDFGVPTGELFF.

The rearrangement joins TRBV4-1 to TRBJ1-4, with 9 bases lining up with TRBD1. Germline loops: CDR1 MGHRA, CDR2 YSYEKL. CDR3 length: 16 amino acids. J lost 8 bases, V lost 1 base, and 8 bases had no gene match. CDR3 in DNA: TGCGCCAGCAGCCAAGCTACGGGACAGGGTGTCGAAAAACTGTTTTTT. It codes for CASSQATGQGVEKLFF.

The chain links TRBV29-1 to TRBJ1-1, with D perhaps TRBD1 (5 bases). Germline assignment: CDR1 SQVTM and CDR2 ANQGSEA. The CDR3 covers 14 residues. Trimming cost V 3 bases and J 3 bases, with 14 bases left between them. CDR3 in amino acids: CSVEAGEGDTEAFF. CDR3 sequence (DNA): TGCAGCGTTGAGGCGGGGGAAGGGGACACTGAAGCTTTCTTT.

The gene calls are TRBV5-1 and TRBJ1-4; possibly TRBD1 for D (6 bases). Trimming stripped 6 bases from V and 5 bases from J, with 23 bases between. Germline V gene lookup returns CDR1 SGHRS and CDR2 YFSETQ. The CDR3 runs to 17 residues. The CDR3 sequence is CASKSGHKETPNEKLFF. As DNA, the CDR3 is TGCGCCAGCAAATCGGGACACAAAGAAACCCCCAATGAAAAACTGTTTTTT.

This clonotype occurred a few times. V usage is TRBV5-1 and J usage is TRBJ1-6; 7 bases line up with TRBD1. Germline trimming cut 0 bases from V and 7 bases from J; bases unmatched to any gene: 4. This CDR3 spans 15 amino acids. CDR1 is SGHRS and CDR2 is YFSETQ in the germline V gene. CDR3 amino acids: CASSLETGKNSPLHF. The CDR3, as DNA: TGCGCCAGCAGCTTGGAGACAGGGAAGAATTCACCCCTCCACTTT.

This clonotype was seen a handful of times. This chain uses TRBV14 with TRBJ2-2, with D unclear. Germline values: CDR1 SGHDN, CDR2 FVKESK. V was shortened by 1 base and J by 7 bases, with 4 bases between the two germline ends. The CDR3 totals 12 residues. CDR3 sequence (DNA): TGTGCCAGCAGCCAAGTGCTCGGGGAGCTGTTTTTT. Translating gives CASSQVLGELFF.

The chain carries TRBV4-3 and TRBJ1-1, with D maybe TRBD1 (5 bases). CDR3 size: 15 residues. The germline gives CDR1 LGHNA, CDR2 YSLEER. The germline V and J ends were trimmed by 1 base and 3 bases, with 12 bases remaining between them. The CDR3 coding sequence is TGCGCCAGCAGCCAAGGCCCGGGGACGGACACTGAAGCTTTCTTT. Its translation: CASSQGPGTDTEAFF.

This clonotype was seen a handful of times. J is TRBJ2-7 and V is TRBV5-1, with 14 bases aligning to TRBD2. Germline-derived CDR1 and CDR2 are SGHRS and YFSETQ. J gave up 3 bases and V 4 bases, and 9 bases lay outside the gene matches. The CDR3 loop spans 17 amino acids. DNA of the CDR3: TGCGCCAGCAGCAAGGCCGGGACTAGCGGGGGATACTACGAGCAGTACTTC. Protein product: CASSKAGTSGGYYEQYF.

The chain combines TRBV12-3 or TRBV12-4 with TRBJ1-1; no clear D gene. This CDR3 has 14 residues. V was pared by 6 bases and J by 1 base, with 12 bases between. The CDR3 loop reads CASSPTIGNTEAFF. CDR3 coding DNA: TGTGCCAGCAGCCCCACCATTGGGAACACTGAAGCTTTCTTT.

This sequence joins TRBV12-3 or TRBV12-4 and TRBJ1-1; possibly TRBD1 for D (5 bases). V was clipped by 3 bases and J by 4 bases, with 12 bases between them. The CDR3 has 14 amino acids. CDR3 bases: TGTGCCAGCAGTTTGGCAGGGTTGACCACTGAAGCTTTCTTT. Translated, it gives CASSLAGLTTEAFF.

As DNA, the CDR3 is TGTGCCCTCAAACCCGGCGGGAGGGGGCATTACAATGAGCAGTTCTTC. It codes for CALKPGGRGHYNEQFF. J is TRBJ2-1 and V is TRBV2, with 9 bases matching TRBD2. The trim removed 11 bases at V and 4 bases at J, leaving 15 bases unmatched. The germline V gene encodes CDR1 SNHLY and CDR2 FYNNEI. This CDR3 has 16 amino acids. Variable domain in full (rest from reference TRBV2 and TRBJ2-1): EPEVTQTPSHQVTQMGQEVILRCVPISNHLYFYWYRQILGQKVEFLVSFYNNEISEKSEIFDDQFSVERPDGSNFTLKIRSTKLEDSAMYFCALKPGGRGHYNEQFFGPGTRLTVL.